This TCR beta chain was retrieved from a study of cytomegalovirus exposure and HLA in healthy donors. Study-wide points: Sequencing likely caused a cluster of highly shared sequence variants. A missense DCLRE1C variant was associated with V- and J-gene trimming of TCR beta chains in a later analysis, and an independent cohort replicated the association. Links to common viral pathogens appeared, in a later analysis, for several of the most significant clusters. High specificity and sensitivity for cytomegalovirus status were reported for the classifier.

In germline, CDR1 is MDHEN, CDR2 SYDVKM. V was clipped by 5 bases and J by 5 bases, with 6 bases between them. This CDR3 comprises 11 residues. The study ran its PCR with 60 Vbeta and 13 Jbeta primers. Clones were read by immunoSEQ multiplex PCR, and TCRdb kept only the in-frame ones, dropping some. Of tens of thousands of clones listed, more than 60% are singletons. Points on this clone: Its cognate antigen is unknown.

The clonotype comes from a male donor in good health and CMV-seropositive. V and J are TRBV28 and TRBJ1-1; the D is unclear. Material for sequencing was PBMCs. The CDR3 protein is CASSPLTEAFF. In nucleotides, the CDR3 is TGTGCCAGCAGTCCCCTAACTGAAGCTTTCTTT. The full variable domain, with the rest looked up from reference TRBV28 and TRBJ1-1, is DVKVTQSSRYLVKRTGEKVFLECVQDMDHENMFWYRQDPGLGLRLIYFSYDVKMKEKGDIPEGYSVSREKKERFSLILESASTNQTSMYLCASSPLTEAFFGQGTRLTVV.